This T cell receptor beta chain stems from a study of Graves' ophthalmopathy and Graves' hyperthyroidism. Whole-study findings and limits: Sensitivity reached roughly 71% and specificity under 85% when the model predicted ophthalmopathy progression.

V lost 4 bases to trimming and J lost 3 bases, with 16 bases between them. The germline V gene has CDR1 SQVTM and CDR2 ANQGSEA. The CDR3 has 14 amino acids. A few counts support this clonotype. Its target is not known. This could be a read error, since a much larger clone is one nucleotide away. Researchers took RNA transcripts and amplified TCR beta CDR3 regions from them. First-round RT-PCR used HTBI primers; second-round multiplex PCR followed. Each CDR3 protein gets one entry after TCRdb re-called the multiplex PCR reads with MiXCR. Among around 520,000 distinct CDR3 sequences listed, approximately 35% were seen once. Among the hyperthyroidism patients, all were newly diagnosed, aged 18 to 65, with under 2 months' duration.

Sequencing was performed on peripheral blood or thyroid tissue (not recorded which). The TCR sequence derives from an adult man with Graves' hyperthyroidism. The chain employs TRBV29-1 and TRBJ2-7; perhaps TRBD1 as D (6 bases). This CDR3 reads CSVGEGQNYYEQYF. CDR3 DNA sequence: TGCAGCGTTGGAGAAGGACAGAACTACTACGAGCAGTACTTC.